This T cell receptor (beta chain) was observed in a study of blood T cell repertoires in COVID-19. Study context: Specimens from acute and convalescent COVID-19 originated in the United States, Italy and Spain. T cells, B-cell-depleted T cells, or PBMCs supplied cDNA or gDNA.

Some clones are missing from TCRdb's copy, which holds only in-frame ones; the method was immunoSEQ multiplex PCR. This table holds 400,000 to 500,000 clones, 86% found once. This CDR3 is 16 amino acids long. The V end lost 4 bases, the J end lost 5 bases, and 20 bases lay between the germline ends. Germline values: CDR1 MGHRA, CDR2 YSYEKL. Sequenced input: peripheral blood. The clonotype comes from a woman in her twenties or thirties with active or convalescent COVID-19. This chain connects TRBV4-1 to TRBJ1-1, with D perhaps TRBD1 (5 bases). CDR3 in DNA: TGCGCCAGCAGCCGAGCAGGGAGGGAGGTGAGAACTGAAGCTTTCTTT. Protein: CASSRAGREVRTEAFF.